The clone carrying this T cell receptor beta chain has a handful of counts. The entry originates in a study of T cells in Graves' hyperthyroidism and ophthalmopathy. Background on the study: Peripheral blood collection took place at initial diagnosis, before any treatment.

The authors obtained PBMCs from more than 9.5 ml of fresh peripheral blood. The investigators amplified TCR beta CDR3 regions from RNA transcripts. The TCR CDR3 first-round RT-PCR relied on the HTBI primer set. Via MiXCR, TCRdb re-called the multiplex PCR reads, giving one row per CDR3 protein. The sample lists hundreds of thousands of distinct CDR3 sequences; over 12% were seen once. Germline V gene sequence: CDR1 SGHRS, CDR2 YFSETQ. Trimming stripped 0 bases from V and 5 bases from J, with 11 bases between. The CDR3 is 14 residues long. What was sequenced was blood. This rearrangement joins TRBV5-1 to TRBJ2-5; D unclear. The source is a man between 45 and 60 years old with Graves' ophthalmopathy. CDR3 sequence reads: CASSLERGEETQYF. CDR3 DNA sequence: TGCGCCAGCAGCTTGGAAAGAGGCGAGGAGACCCAGTACTTC.